A single sample is the source of the 15 T cell receptor beta chains below, sequenced in a study of radiotherapy plus CTLA-4 blockade in lung cancer (dated by TCRdb to the late 2010s). Libraries were made using the immunoSEQ multiplex PCR assay. Entries here come from immuneACCESS through TCRdb and include only in-frame sequences with V and J called. Some clones fail to appear in such tables; in the studies checked, an unresolved V gene covers under half of the shortfall, and the cause of the remainder is unknown. The sample table shows about 51,000 clones, and 77% are seen once. The top ten clonotypes cover approximately 2.5% of the sample. The sample was peripheral blood, taken from a patient treated with radiotherapy plus ipilimumab. These TCRs come from a human donor with non-small cell lung cancer whose response to radiotherapy plus ipilimumab could not be evaluated.

The chain links TRBV5-1 to TRBJ2-7, with TRBD1 identical over 7 bases. This CDR3 has 14 residues. With 1 base clipped from V and 5 bases from J, the junction kept 6 bases outside the gene matches. The germline gives CDR1 SGHRS, CDR2 YFSETQ. CDR3 sequence (DNA): TGCGCCAGCAGCTTGAGTCAGGGGGTGAACGAGCAGTACTTC. Translating it yields CASSLSQGVNEQYF.

This clone has just one count. DNA for the CDR3: TGTGCCAGCAGCTTAGAGAGGCTAGCGGACGGGGGGGAGCAGTTCTTC. Its translation: CASSLERLADGGEQFF. The chain has TRBV11-1 and TRBJ2-1; 7 bases are a match to TRBD2. The ends lost 1 base at V and 10 bases at J; junction bases unmatched: 13. CDR3 length: 16 amino acids. Germline assignment: CDR1 SGHAT and CDR2 FQDESV (reference sequence). The complete variable domain, with remaining parts taken from reference TRBV11-1 and TRBJ2-1, reads EAEVAQSPRYKITEKSQAVAFWCDPISGHATLYWYRQILGQGPELLVQFQDESVVDDSQLPKDRFSAERLKGVDSTLKIQPAELGDSAMYLCASSLERLADGGEQFFGPGTRLTVL.

The J gene is TRBJ1-5, the V gene TRBV28; 8 bases map to TRBD1. The CDR3 extends over 14 amino acids. The J segment lost 7 bases and the V segment lost 6 bases, leaving 8 bases of the junction unmatched. The V gene's germline CDR1 is MDHEN and CDR2 SYDVKM. For the CDR3, the DNA is TGTGCCAGCAGCACCCAGGGGGCCCTACAGCCCCAGCATTTT. It yields the protein CASSTQGALQPQHF.

The chain links TRBV28 to TRBJ2-3; D may be TRBD2 (6 bases). Germline V gives CDR1 MDHEN, CDR2 SYDVKM. The CDR3 sequence is 13 residues long. V lost 8 bases, J lost 5 bases, and 14 bases lay in between. This CDR3 is CASRLDGQDTQYF. CDR3 DNA: TGTGCCAGCCGACTAGACGGCCAAGATACGCAGTATTTT.

The gene calls are TRBV6-5 and TRBJ1-1; D call uncertain. CDR3 size: 15 residues. The V gene lost 4 bases and the J gene lost 0 bases, with 12 bases spanning the gap. Germline V CDR1 and CDR2: MNHEY, SVGAGI. The CDR3 loop is CASSLREALNTEAFF. For the CDR3, the DNA is TGTGCCAGCAGTTTGCGGGAGGCCCTGAACACTGAAGCTTTCTTT.

The chain's CDR3 is CAIKGRENTDTQYF. CDR3 in DNA: TGTGCCATCAAAGGGCGGGAGAATACAGATACGCAGTATTTT. V gene TRBV10-3 combines with J gene TRBJ2-3, with 7 bases matching TRBD2. This CDR3 contains 14 residues. Germline lookup yields CDR1 ENHRY and CDR2 SYGVKD. With V trimmed by 7 bases and J by 3 bases, 7 bases remained unmatched.

The J gene is TRBJ2-5, the V gene TRBV30; no clear D gene. This CDR3 has 12 amino acids. Germline loops: CDR1 GTSNPN, CDR2 SVGIG (reference sequence). V was cut by 5 bases and J by 3 bases, with 10 bases left in between. The DNA for the CDR3 is TGTGCCTGGGACACGAAGAAAGAGACCCAGTACTTC. This codes for CAWDTKKETQYF.

This clone has just a few counts. The rearrangement uses TRBV5-1 and TRBJ2-1; tentatively, D is TRBD1 (6 bases). Germline V gene lookup returns CDR1 SGHRS and CDR2 YFSETQ. Trimming stripped 7 bases from V and 2 bases from J, with 13 bases between. This CDR3 region has 14 residues. The CDR3 loop reads CASSRGGTYNEQFF. The CDR3 nucleotides read TGCGCCAGCTCTCGTGGGGGCACCTACAATGAGCAGTTCTTC. The full variable domain, completed using reference TRBV5-1 and TRBJ2-1, is KAGVTQTPRYLIKTRGQQVTLSCSPISGHRSVSWYQQTPGQGLQFLFEYFSETQRNKGNFPGRFSGRQFSNSRSEMNVSTLELGDSALYLCASSRGGTYNEQFFGPGTRLTVL.

V is TRBV19 and J is TRBJ2-3; 8 nucleotides align to TRBD1. Losses at the gene ends were 4 bases for V and 3 bases for J; bases not matched to a gene: 3. The germline V gene has CDR1 LNHDA and CDR2 SQIVND (reference sequence). This CDR3 comprises 14 residues. The CDR3 protein is CASSRQGKTDTQYF. CDR3 DNA: TGTGCCAGTAGTAGACAGGGGAAAACAGATACGCAGTATTTT.

This clone was detected only once. V usage is TRBV18 and J usage is TRBJ2-5; TRBD1 aligns across 9 bases. Germline V gives CDR1 KGHSH, CDR2 LQKENI. After removal of 4 bases from V and 6 bases from J, the junction contained 9 bases not matched to a gene. There are 15 residues in the CDR3. The DNA for the CDR3 is TGTGCCAGCTCACTGGACAGGGGCGACATAAAGACCCAGTACTTC. Its protein is CASSLDRGDIKTQYF.

CDR3 in amino acids: CASSPGGQPRDGYTF. DNA for the CDR3: TGTGCCAGCTCACCGGGGGGACAGCCCCGGGATGGCTACACCTTC. The rearrangement joins TRBV18 to TRBJ1-2; 7 bases map to TRBD1. Germline CDR1 reads KGHSH; CDR2 reads LQKENI. J lost 6 bases, V lost 3 bases, and 10 bases had no gene match. This CDR3 has 15 amino acids.

The rearrangement joins TRBV4-1 to TRBJ1-1; 9 nucleotides align to TRBD1. Unmatched junction bases numbered 5, after V lost 0 bases and J lost 6 bases. The CDR3 consists of 15 residues. Germline values: CDR1 MGHRA, CDR2 YSYEKL. The CDR3: CASSQEPGDRAEAFF. The CDR3 coding sequence is TGCGCCAGCAGCCAAGAGCCGGGGGACAGGGCTGAAGCTTTCTTT.

The V and J genes are TRBV14 and TRBJ1-2, with TRBD1 matching 8 bases. This CDR3 spans 14 amino acids. CDR1 is SGHDN and CDR2 is FVKESK in the germline V gene. Trimming took 4 bases from V and 4 from J; bases not matched to a gene: 5. The CDR3 sequence is CASSPLDRAYGYTF. CDR3 in DNA: TGTGCCAGCAGCCCCTTGGACAGGGCCTATGGCTACACCTTC. Looking up the rest from reference TRBV14 and TRBJ1-2 gives the full variable domain: EAGVTQFPSHSVIEKGQTVTLRCDPISGHDNLYWYRRVMGKEIKFLLHFVKESKQDESGMPNNRFLAERTGGTYSTLKVQPAELEDSGVYFCASSPLDRAYGYTFGSGTRLTVV.

This clone has only one observation. In nucleotides, the CDR3 is TGCGCCAGCCGGGGGGGTTATGAGCAGTACTTC. Amino acids: CASRGGYEQYF. J is TRBJ2-5 and V is TRBV10-2, with 8 positions matching TRBD2. This CDR3 has 11 residues. The germline V gene has CDR1 WSHSY and CDR2 SAAADI. The ends lost 8 bases at V and 11 bases at J; junction bases unmatched: 7.

The chain uses TRBV4-3 and TRBJ2-6; 8 bases align to TRBD2. This CDR3 has 17 amino acids. Trimming at V came to 3 bases and at J to 1 base, leaving 5 bases not matched to a gene. Per germline, CDR1 LGHNA and CDR2 YSLEER. The CDR3 sequence: CASSHLPGGSGANVLTF. The CDR3 DNA follows: TGCGCCAGCAGCCACCTTCCGGGAGGGTCTGGGGCCAACGTCCTGACTTTC.